These 19 T cell receptor beta chains came from one sample sequenced in a study of blood T cells in healthy people across ages. A sample-barcoded 5' primer and a J-beta primer mix were used in a second PCR of about 7 to 12 cycles. Each CDR3 protein is one row after TCRdb ran MiXCR on the 5' RACE reads. This sample has hundreds of thousands of distinct CDR3 sequences, with 25% to 30% found just once. The sequenced sample was blood. All receptors come from a woman aged 80 or over in good health.

Of note for this clonotype: A read error is possible here, since a much larger clone lies one base away. This chain joins TRBV12-3 or TRBV12-4 and TRBJ1-5; TRBD1 matches 9 bases. The CDR3 consists of 16 residues. V trimming: 5 bases; J trimming: 4 bases; junction bases outside the gene matches: 9. The CDR3 reads CASSLTQDRGNQPQHF. CDR3 bases: TGTGCCAGCAGTCTTACCCAGGACAGGGGTAATCAGCCCCAGCATTTT.

This clonotype was recorded many times. J is TRBJ2-7 and V is TRBV14; D perhaps matches TRBD2 (6 bases). CDR3 length equals 13 residues. V was cut by 8 bases and J by 2 bases, with 13 bases left in between. CDR1 is SGHDN, CDR2 FVKESK, per germline. The CDR3 spells CASSAGPTYEQYF. The CDR3 region has the DNA TGTGCCAGCTCAGCGGGTCCTACCTACGAGCAGTACTTC. Full variable domain (outside the CDR3, taken from reference TRBV14 and TRBJ2-7): EAGVTQFPSHSVIEKGQTVTLRCDPISGHDNLYWYRRVMGKEIKFLLHFVKESKQDESGMPNNRFLAERTGGTYSTLKVQPAELEDSGVYFCASSAGPTYEQYFGPGTRLTVT.

Note on this clonotype: The junction departs from germline at one end; a sequencing error may be responsible. The chain couples TRBV9 to TRBJ1-2; 7 bases are a match to TRBD1. Germline values: CDR1 SGDLS, CDR2 YYNGEE. The CDR3 sequence is 13 residues long. As DNA, the CDR3 is TGTGCCAACAGCGAGGGGGCTTCAGTTGGCTACACCTTC. This codes for CANSEGASVGYTF. The whole variable domain, remainder taken from reference TRBV9 and TRBJ1-2, is DSGVTQTPKHLITATGQRVTLRCSPRSGDLSVYWYQQSLDQGLQFLIQYYNGEERAKGNILERFSAQQFPDLHSELNLSSLELGDSALYFCANSEGASVGYTFGSGTRLTVV.

As concerns this clonotype: This may stem from a read error, because a much larger clone lies one nucleotide away. Given the absence of the conserved phenylalanine or tryptophan at the CDR3 end, a read error is likely. The chain links TRBV20-1 to TRBJ1-5; no reliable D call. Trimming left V 2 bases short and J 2 bases short, with 13 bases between. The length of the CDR3 is 15 residues. Germline loops: CDR1 DFQATT, CDR2 SNEGSKA (reference sequence). The CDR3 reads CSARFGYDGNQPQHS. The CDR3 DNA is TGCAGTGCTAGATTTGGGTACGATGGCAATCAGCCCCAGCATTCT.

This clonotype was found many times. V and J are TRBV20-1 and TRBJ2-1, with D possibly matching TRBD2 (6 bases). Germline CDR1 reads DFQATT; CDR2 reads SNEGSKA (reference sequence). The V end lost 3 bases, the J end lost 4 bases, and 13 bases lay between the germline ends. This CDR3 is 14 amino acids long. The CDR3: CSASEGRGYNEQFF. The CDR3 DNA is TGCAGTGCTAGTGAGGGGCGGGGATACAATGAGCAGTTCTTC.

Turning to this clonotype: One end of the junction is discordant with germline, which a read error may explain. V and J are TRBV12-3 or TRBV12-4 and TRBJ1-2; 7 bases fit TRBD1. This CDR3 region has 17 residues. DNA for the CDR3: TGTGCCGGCAGCGTTACCGGGACAGCCCCCCTTAGTTATGGCTACACCTTC. Its translation is CAGSVTGTAPLSYGYTF.

This clonotype was seen only a few times. The chain combines TRBV4-3 with TRBJ1-5; no clear D gene. V was cut by 5 bases and J by 7 bases, with 12 bases left in between. The CDR3 totals 13 residues. Germline assignment: CDR1 LGHNA and CDR2 YSLEER. The CDR3 sequence is CASSVREDQPQHF. CDR3 nucleotide sequence: TGCGCCAGCAGCGTAAGGGAGGACCAGCCCCAGCATTTT.

This sequence joins TRBV6-2 or TRBV6-3 and TRBJ2-7; D is uncertain. This CDR3 has 15 residues. V was pared by 8 bases and J by 0 bases, with 17 bases between. From germline, CDR1 is MNHEY and CDR2 SVGEGT. The CDR3 here is CASGFSEHSSYEQYF. In nucleotides, the CDR3 is TGTGCCAGCGGTTTCAGTGAGCATAGCTCCTACGAGCAGTACTTC.

This clonotype was detected ten times or more. The chain links TRBV20-1 to TRBJ1-2; 8 nucleotides agree with TRBD1. V lost 6 bases to trimming and J lost 0 bases; unmatched junction nucleotides: 6. Per germline, CDR1 DFQATT and CDR2 SNEGSKA (reference sequence). There are 14 residues in the CDR3. DNA of the CDR3: TGCAGTGCCACGCCGGGACAGGCTAACTATGGCTACACCTTC. It specifies CSATPGQANYGYTF.

Many counts were recorded for this clonotype. V is TRBV25-1 and J is TRBJ1-5; D ambiguous. Germline V gene sequence: CDR1 MGHDK, CDR2 SYGVNS. Trimming took 8 bases from V and 0 from J, leaving 8 bases between them. There are 13 residues in the CDR3. The DNA for the CDR3 is TGTGCCAGCTCGAAGGGTAGCAATCAGCCCCAGCATTTT. It yields the protein CASSKGSNQPQHF.

The chain uses TRBV20-1 and TRBJ2-5; D might be TRBD2 (6 bases). The V end was cut by 6 bases, the J end by 4 bases, with 24 bases between. This CDR3 region has 16 residues. Germline assignment: CDR1 DFQATT and CDR2 SNEGSKA (reference sequence). CDR3 in amino acids: CSATSPKGGAGETQYF. CDR3 bases: TGCAGTGCGACGAGCCCCAAGGGCGGGGCCGGAGAGACCCAGTACTTC.

This sequence joins TRBV3-1 and TRBJ2-7; D unresolved. V dropped 6 bases and J dropped 3 bases, with 9 bases sitting between them. This CDR3 comprises 12 residues. Looked up from germline, CDR1 is LGHDT and CDR2 is YNNKEL (reference sequence). CDR3 DNA: TGTGCCAGCAGTCGGACCTACTACGAGCAGTACTTC. Translating it yields CASSRTYYEQYF.

In this sample, this clonotype turned up many times. The V and J genes are TRBV6-2 or TRBV6-3 and TRBJ1-6, with 8 bases lining up with TRBD1. CDR1 and CDR2 (germline): MNHEY, SVGEGT. V shed 8 bases and J 10 bases; nucleotides not matched to a gene: 4. CDR3 length: 12 amino acids. This CDR3 is CASRQGMSPLHF. The CDR3 region has the DNA TGTGCCAGCCGACAGGGGATGTCACCCCTCCACTTT.

This clonotype has just a few counts. This rearrangement joins TRBV3-1 to TRBJ2-4; a possible D gene is TRBD1 (6 bases). The germline V gene has CDR1 LGHDT and CDR2 YNNKEL (reference sequence). V was shortened by 0 bases and J by 8 bases, with 8 bases between the two germline ends. The CDR3 is made up of 13 amino acids. CDR3 in amino acids: CASSQEQGYIQYF. CDR3 bases: TGTGCCAGCAGCCAAGAACAGGGCTACATTCAGTACTTC.

On this clonotype: An end of the junction does not agree with germline; a read error may underlie this. CDR3 loop: CASRLSGANVRTF. Written as DNA, the CDR3 is TGTGCCAGCAGACTCTCTGGGGCCAACGTCCGGACTTTC. The chain uses TRBV27 and TRBJ2-6; possible D gene TRBD1, 5 bases. Germline V CDR1 and CDR2: MNHEY, SMNVEV (reference sequence). This CDR3 contains 13 residues. The full variable domain, in which reference TRBV27 and TRBJ2-6 provide the parts outside the CDR3, is EAQVTQNPRYLITVTGKKLTVTCSQNMNHEYMSWYRQDPGLGLRQIYYSMNVEVTDKGDVPEGYKVSRKEKRNFPLILESPSPNQTSLYFCASRLSGANVRTFGAGSRLTVL.

In the case of this clonotype: One base away lies a much larger clone, so this may be a sequencing read error. The chain employs TRBV7-2 and TRBJ2-7; 9 bases match TRBD1. Gene TRBJ2-5 matches the end of the DNA better, so the J call may be wrong. Germline values: CDR1 SGHTA, CDR2 FQGNSA. The CDR3 is made up of 17 amino acids. The CDR3: CAGSLGSTTGGRETQYF. Here the CDR3 DNA reads TGTGCCGGCAGCTTAGGGAGCACGACAGGGGGTAGAGAGACCCAGTACTTC.

This sequence joins TRBV30 and TRBJ2-3; perhaps D is TRBD1 or TRBD2 (7 bases each). The CDR3 sequence is 18 residues long. Germline CDR1 is GTSNPN and CDR2 is SVGIG (reference sequence). V was cut by 5 bases and J by 0 bases, with 24 bases left in between. CDR3 in DNA: TGTGCCTGGGCTCAGGGGGGGCTAGCCCCCCGAAGCACAGATACGCAGTATTTT. Amino acids: CAWAQGGLAPRSTDTQYF.

This clonotype was seen only once. Germline and junction disagree at one end, which may indicate a read error. The gene calls are TRBV27 and TRBJ2-2, with D possibly matching TRBD2 (6 bases). Germline-derived CDR1 and CDR2 are MNHEY and SMNVEV (reference sequence). CDR3 length equals 14 residues. CDR3 residues: CASSLWPTPGGLFF. The CDR3 coding sequence is TGTGCCAGCAGTTTATGGCCGACCCCCGGGGGGCTGTTTTTT.

This clonotype has at least ten counts. V usage is TRBV24-1 and J usage is TRBJ2-3, with D unclear. CDR1 is KGHDR, CDR2 SFDVKD, per germline. CDR3 length equals 14 residues. With 1 base removed from V and 0 bases from J, the gap between germline ends came to 4 bases. For the CDR3, the DNA is TGTGCCACCAGTGATTTACGGAGCACAGATACGCAGTATTTT. It translates to CATSDLRSTDTQYF.